What follows are 5 T cell receptor beta chains derived from one specimen sequenced in a study of technical replicates of blood from several donors. Assay: immunoSEQ multiplex PCR; the TCRdb copy retains only in-frame clones and omits some. Seen here are over 10,000 clones, 85% to 95% observed once, and the top ten hold 7.4%. The source material was PBMCs. These receptors were obtained from a human donor in good health.

V is TRBV11-2 and J is TRBJ1-2; D uncertain. CDR3 length: 12 residues. The V end was cut by 5 bases, the J end by 5 bases, with 9 bases between. Looked up from germline, CDR1 is SGHAT and CDR2 is FQNNGV. The CDR3 region has the DNA TGTGCCAGCAGCCTAGGCGGTTATGGCTACACCTTC. Protein product: CASSLGGYGYTF.

V is TRBV7-3 and J is TRBJ2-2, with TRBD2 matching over 8 bases. V shed 5 bases, J shed 1 base, and the junction held 6 bases outside the gene matches. Germline V gives CDR1 SGHTA, CDR2 FQGTGA. CDR3 length: 16 amino acids. The CDR3 nucleotides are TGTGCCAGCAGCCTTAAAGCGGGAGTGAACACCGGGGAGCTGTTTTTT. Its protein product is CASSLKAGVNTGELFF.

The chain joins TRBV5-4 to TRBJ1-1; D remains ambiguous. The CDR3 spans 13 residues. V was trimmed by 3 bases and J by 3 bases, leaving 9 bases between them. The germline V gene has CDR1 SGHNT and CDR2 YYREEE (reference sequence). CDR3 sequence reads: CASSWERDTEAFF. The CDR3 nucleotides read TGTGCCAGCAGCTGGGAGAGGGACACTGAAGCTTTCTTT.

This chain connects TRBV11-3 to TRBJ2-2, with 7 bases lining up with TRBD1. There are 15 residues in the CDR3. In germline, CDR1 is SGHNT, CDR2 YENEEA. The V gene end was trimmed by 5 bases and the J gene end by 5 bases; junction bases not matched to a gene: 8. The CDR3 here is CASSPGQSLTGELFF. DNA of the CDR3: TGTGCCAGCAGCCCGGGACAGTCCTTAACCGGGGAGCTGTTTTTT.

This clone was recorded once. The rearrangement uses TRBV28 and TRBJ1-5; 9 bases line up with TRBD1. From germline, CDR1 is MDHEN and CDR2 SYDVKM. The CDR3 has 14 residues. V dropped 6 bases and J dropped 6; count of bases not matched to a gene: 6. This CDR3 is CASSYGQGSQPQHF. The CDR3 bases are TGTGCCAGCAGCTACGGACAGGGGAGTCAGCCCCAGCATTTT.